The source of this TCR beta chain is a study of CD8 T cells in ankylosing spondylitis. Regarding the study as a whole: In ankylosing spondylitis patients, matched synovial fluid reportedly showed significant enrichment of disease-linked clones.

Via MiXCR, TCRdb re-called the 5' RACE reads, giving one row per CDR3 protein. The table shows about 220,000 distinct CDR3 sequences, with more than 9% occurring only once. CDR1 is DFQATT and CDR2 is SNEGSKA in the germline V gene (reference sequence). The CDR3 has 12 residues. With V trimmed by 3 bases and J by 15 bases, 4 bases remained unmatched. On this clonotype: Its antigen is not known.

The sample taken for sequencing was blood, either unsorted or a sorted T cell fraction (not recorded which). The TCR originated in a male donor with ankylosing spondylitis or in good health (not recorded which). The V call is TRBV20-1, the J call TRBJ2-1, with 14 nucleotides matching TRBD2. The DNA for the CDR3 is TGCAGTGCTAGGACTAGCGGGGGGGGACGGTTCTTC. Translated: CSARTSGGGRFF.